This T cell receptor beta chain was sequenced during a study of cytomegalovirus exposure and HLA in healthy donors (dated by TCRdb to 2015 to 2018). Describing the broader study: An earlier analysis of some 600 of the donors reported about 280 Gb of sequence data and around 120 million unique TCR beta sequences obtained from about 170 million T cells. An early release that covered fewer than 750 HLA-typed donors contained 250 to 350 gigabases of sequencing data and some 87 million unique TCR sequences. Of the approximately 400 genotyped donors, 70% to 90% were placed in the genetic ancestry cluster associated with self-reported Caucasian donors. The study aimed to test whether cataloging public T cell receptors could reveal signatures of past pathogen exposure. Using immunosequencing, the study profiled T cell repertoires from around 680 subjects and related those repertoires to cytomegalovirus serostatus. Besides the first cohort of around 700 subjects, a separate validation cohort made up of 120 different subjects was used. The study combined high-throughput TCR immunosequencing, statistical association of individual TCRs with disease status, and machine learning to predict cytomegalovirus infection status. A later analysis re-examined previously published TCR beta repertoires from roughly 650 donors and added high-resolution HLA genotyping to investigate patterns of TCR occurrence. The later analysis used no new phenotypic data to find candidate immune exposures, relying instead on TCR beta sequences and their occurrence across donors. In an earlier analysis of around 540 of the donors, high-throughput TCR beta sequencing was used to judge whether each TCR beta V gene segment behaved as functional or pseudogenic. Alongside the repertoire data, information on donor age, sex, ethnicity and CMV serostatus was compiled. A later genetic analysis used genome-wide SNP genotypes for about three fifths of the roughly 700 donors, treating that subset as a discovery cohort. All discovery cohort repertoires had been generated on a single sequencing platform. HLA typing included class I and class II loci at four-digit resolution. The number of typed donors differed by locus: roughly 620-640 for A, B, C, DRB1 and DQB1; approximately 520 for DQA1; over 600 for DPA1; and around 450 for DPB1. Several DR-DQ haplotypes were treated as single units for association and clustering because of strong linkage in the cohort. Among roughly 400 genotyped donors of the cohort, an average of about 240,000 unique TCR beta nucleotide sequences was sequenced per donor, of which 15% to 20% were non-productive. General findings and caveats noted by the study authors: The earlier analysis of a few hundred of the donors excluded about 16 rarely observed V segments, including chromosome 9 orphons, because counts were too low. The sequencing pipeline was judged likely to have produced a cluster of highly shared sequence variants as a technical artifact. According to a later analysis, TCR association rates differed among HLA loci, with DRB1 alleles showing the most associated TCRs and HLA-C alleles showing the fewest. Assigning TCR associations to individual alleles was difficult when HLA alleles, especially DR and DQ, strongly co-occurred. A few of the identified cytomegalovirus-associated TCR beta chains were confirmed in vitro to be specific for cytomegalovirus antigens. Immune exposure information for the cohort was limited to CMV serostatus. In a later analysis, HLA-associated TCR beta chains were found to be more clonally expanded and to have lower generation probabilities than equally common non-associated chains. Because some donors lacked HLA typing at each locus, the association tests relied only on the typed subset. A later analysis found that most CMV-associated TCR beta chains appeared HLA-restricted, with HLA associations seemingly driven largely by CMV exposure. In the study, some 160 TCR beta chains were listed as associated with cytomegalovirus. The 87-base-pair reads could not distinguish some IMGT-functional V segments, including TRBV6-2 and TRBV6-3, so those segments were excluded. A later genetic analysis reported fewer N-insertions in productive TCRs among donors in an Asian-associated ancestry cluster than the approximately 700-donor mean. While some public TCRs were present in many individuals, most TCR sequences turned up only very rarely across donors. An earlier analysis of approximately 500 of the donors showed that most TCR beta V segments appeared in productive rearrangements either about 90% or about 30% of the time, which broadly matched IMGT annotations. The classifier was reported to diagnose cytomegalovirus status with high specificity and sensitivity in both the original and validation cohorts. Several of the top co-occurrence clusters appeared to be linked to parvovirus B19, influenza, CMV and Epstein-Barr virus, according to a later analysis. A later analysis associated about 17,000 TCR beta sequences with specific HLA alleles at a false discovery rate of 0.05. Presence/absence analyses assumed roughly uniform sequencing depth across donors, an assumption that may not hold. V-gene and J-gene trimming of TCR beta chains was associated with a missense DCLRE1C variant in a later genetic analysis, and the association was replicated in an independent cohort. Correlated functional status among segregating V segments might reflect linkage disequilibrium, but an unknown experimental factor could not be ruled out. The authors suggested that the approach could potentially be extended to other disease states and immunological phenotypes. A further reported finding was that TCR beta sequences accurately predicted the HLA-A and HLA-B alleles for most subjects in the first cohort. In this cohort, only TCR beta chains were sequenced, and detectable features were limited by the absence of alpha or paired-chain data.

The protocol used for the library was the immunoSEQ multiplex PCR assay. For the multiplex PCR, a mixture combining 60 forward primers for TCR Vbeta segments and 13 reverse primers for TCR Jbeta segments was used. Amplification of the CDR3 region of rearranged TCR beta genes was performed with a multiplex PCR assay on genomic DNA. The Illumina HiSeq System was used to sequence the amplified TCR beta libraries as 87-base-pair reads. Per the authors' processing: Across the 500 to 750 repertoires, a later analysis counted 80 million or so unique TCR beta chains, around 11 million of which were shared by at least two donors. Raw reads were error-corrected and collapsed into unique sequences by a nearest-neighbor algorithm in which closely related sequences were merged to remove PCR and sequencing errors. V, D and J gene segments were assigned by aligning CDR3 sequences to IMGT reference sequences. For a sequence to be retained, a match of at least six nucleotides was required to both a V gene segment and a J gene segment. A rearrangement counted as productive if the CDR3 had no stop codons and remained in frame with V and J, and every other rearrangement counted as non-productive. CDR3 was defined by IMGT convention, running from the second conserved V-encoded cysteine to the conserved J-encoded phenylalanine. Sequences without an unambiguous match to a single V gene segment were excluded from the earlier analysis of several hundred of the donors. An earlier analysis of some 610 of the donors called V segments functional above 56.7% productive rearrangements and segregating when the between-donor standard deviation exceeded 5%. A statistical classification framework was built to diagnose cytomegalovirus status from the catalog of TCR beta chain sequences. In a later analysis, TCR nucleotide sequences were compared against IMGT/GENE-DB human TR gene sequences so that V and J genes could be assigned. Using the TCRdist pipeline, a later analysis assigned CDR3 sequences along with most-parsimonious VDJ recombination scenarios. A later analysis defined each TCR beta chain by its CDR3 amino acid sequence plus V-gene family, and excluded reads lacking a unique V-gene family. As a way to deal with suspected cross-contamination and a sequencing artifact, a later analysis dropped 450 to 600 nucleotide sequences that were highly shared and had low generation probability. For each public chain, a later analysis derived a clonal expansion index from normalized ranks of inferred template counts within each repertoire. Generation probabilities in a later analysis came from a VDJ recombination model fitted to out-of-frame rearrangements, and those results were checked against IGoR. In a later analysis, hypergeometric tests were used to score TCR-TCR, TCR-HLA and TCR-CMV co-occurrence, with a repertoire-size bias correction applied to TCR pairs. In a later analysis, false discovery rates were estimated by permuting HLA or CMV assignments 20 times. In a later analysis, co-occurring TCRs were grouped using DBSCAN, and TCRdist sequence similarity was added for clustering within HLA-allele-positive subsets. Co-occurrence clustering excluded repertoires with fewer than 30,000 or more than 120,000 public chains, plus five with anomalous nucleotide sharing. TCRdb holds this immuneACCESS table with in-frame rearrangements only. Some clones are missing; in checked studies, unresolved V genes explain under half, and the rest has no known cause. V, J and clone size derive from that table, while D and trimming were established from the DNA sequence. A total of about 130,000 clones appear in this sample, around 80% of them only once. Of the sample, less than 2% falls within the top ten clones.

Counted from cysteine to phenylalanine, this CDR3 has 16 amino acids. Only the CDR3 region is kept as DNA, spanning 48 bases read in frame from base 1. The trim is 6 bases for V and 4 bases for J, with a gap of 19 bases between the germline ends. The germline V gene encodes CDR1 PRHDT and CDR2 FYEKMQ (reference sequence). A word on this clone: This clone's antigen is unknown. No clone much larger than this one lies a single base away; base qualities are absent.

The cohort comprised 550 to 700 healthy bone marrow donors. At the time of sampling, every cohort member was nominally healthy, though immune exposures that went unrecorded were likely present. The donor tested CMV seronegative and was one of the 352 seronegative cohort members. A peripheral blood sample was provided by each donor, and peripheral blood mononuclear cells were used for TCR beta sequencing. Genomic DNA extraction from the blood cell samples was performed with the Qiagen DNeasy Blood Extraction Kit. The specimen was PBMCs. The sequence was collected from a woman aged 50 to 65 in good health and CMV-seronegative. The chain is made from TRBV13 and TRBJ2-1; a tentative D match to TRBD1 spans 8 bases. DNA sequence: TGTGCCAGCAGGCAAACCGGACAGGGAGGGTACAATGAGCAGTTCTTC. It translates as CASRQTGQGGYNEQFF. Full variable domain (CDR3 extended with the reference TRBV13 and TRBJ2-1 proteins): AAGVIQSPRHLIKEKRETATLKCYPIPRHDTVYWYQQGPGQDPQFLISFYEKMQSDKGSIPDRFSAQQFSDYHSELNMSSLELGDSALYFCASRQTGQGGYNEQFFGPGTRLTVL.